This TCR beta chain was sequenced during a study of shared clonotypes between healthy human individuals. Overall study: Three CD4 naive, three CD4 memory, two CD8 naive and one CD8 memory plate were used per donor.

About this clone: Its matching antigen is unknown.

This table comes from immunoSEQ multiplex PCR, and its TCRdb copy is limited to in-frame clones, with some not included. In the table there are some 2,500,000 clones, approximately 94% of which are singletons. The trim removed 6 bases at V and 1 base at J, leaving 2 bases unmatched. Germline CDR1 is MDHEN and CDR2 is SYDVKM. The CDR3 length is 15 residues. Findings and caveats of the study: With a handful of donors compared, approximately 5% of naive CD4 clonotypes were shared. Blood was the sole source, and tissue repertoires probably differ. Generally, estimated richness proved larger in naive subsets than it did in memory subsets.

The TCR sequence derives from a man aged 18 to 30 in good health. Some clones in this sample may be carry-over from other donors' samples. Material for sequencing was naive CD4+ T cells from PBMCs. The subset: CD45RA+ positively selected. The chain joins TRBV28 to TRBJ2-3; 12 positions agree with TRBD2. The CDR3 DNA is TGTGCCAGCAGACTAGCGGGAGGACGCACAGATACGCAGTATTTT. This gives the protein CASRLAGGRTDTQYF.